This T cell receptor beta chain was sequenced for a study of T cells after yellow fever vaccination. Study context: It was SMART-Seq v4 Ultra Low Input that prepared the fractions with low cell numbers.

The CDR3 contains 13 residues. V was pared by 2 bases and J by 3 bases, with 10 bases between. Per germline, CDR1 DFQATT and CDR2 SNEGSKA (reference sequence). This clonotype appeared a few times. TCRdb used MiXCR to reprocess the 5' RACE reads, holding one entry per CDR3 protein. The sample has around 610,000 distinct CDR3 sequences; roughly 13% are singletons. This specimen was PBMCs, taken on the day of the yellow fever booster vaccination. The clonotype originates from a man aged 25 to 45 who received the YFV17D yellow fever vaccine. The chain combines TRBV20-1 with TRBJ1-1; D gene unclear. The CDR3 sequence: CSARIRYYTEAFF. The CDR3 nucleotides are TGCAGTGCTAGAATCCGATACTACACTGAAGCTTTCTTT.